The 30 T cell receptor beta chains in this list originate from one sample, sequenced in a study of regulatory T cells in long-lasting Graves disease. CDR3 regions were amplified by Arm-PCR using iRepertoire HTBI primers to build TCR beta libraries. MiXCR, run by TCRdb on the multiplex PCR reads, gives a single entry per CDR3 protein. Among about 380,000 distinct CDR3 sequences listed, 15% to 18% were seen once. Time point indicated: newly diagnosed GD, antithyroid drugs for less than 3 months. Extracted PBMC RNA gave rise to the TCR library. The sample in question was peripheral blood mononuclear cells (PBMCs), obtained at new diagnosis, from a patient treated with antithyroid drugs. The receptors here all came from a female donor with Graves disease.

The count of this clonotype is one. One end of the junction varies from germline; a read error may be responsible. The chain is built from TRBV15 and TRBJ2-4; D tentatively fits TRBD1 or TRBD2 (6 bases each). This CDR3 has 16 residues. Germline V gene sequence: CDR1 LNHNV, CDR2 YYDKDF (reference sequence). CDR3 sequence reads: CAASRDVGGPDSKRDF. The CDR3 region has the DNA TGTGCCGCCAGCAGAGACGTAGGGGGGCCTGATTCCAAGCGGGACTTC. The variable domain in full, completed from reference TRBV15 and TRBJ2-4, reads DAMVIQNPRYQVTQFGKPVTLSCSQTLNHNVMYWYQQKSSQAPKLLFHYYDKDFNNEADTPDNFQSRRPNTSFCFLDIRSPGLGDTAMYLCAASRDVGGPDSKRDFGAGTRLSVL.

This clonotype was seen a handful of times. This sequence joins TRBV28 and TRBJ1-1, with a tentative D call TRBD1 (6 bases). The CDR3 has 16 amino acids. The V and J ends lost 3 bases and 1 base respectively, with 15 bases between them. The germline V gene encodes CDR1 MDHEN and CDR2 SYDVKM. Here the CDR3 reads CASSLSRWGANTEAFF. As DNA, the CDR3 is TGTGCCAGCAGTTTGAGCAGATGGGGGGCGAACACTGAAGCTTTCTTT.

The rearrangement joins TRBV11-1 to TRBJ2-3; D may be TRBD1 (5 bases). The ends were cut back, 8 bases at V and 3 bases at J, with 15 bases in the middle. The V gene's germline CDR1 is SGHAT and CDR2 FQDESV (reference sequence). CDR3 size: 14 residues. CDR3 protein: CASSPGHVTDTQYF. The CDR3 nucleotides read TGTGCCAGCTCACCAGGACACGTAACAGATACGCAGTATTTT.

This rearrangement joins TRBV4-1 to TRBJ2-3, with a tentative D call TRBD2 (5 bases). Trimming left V 5 bases short and J 2 bases short, with 14 bases between. This CDR3 is built from 15 residues. CDR1 and CDR2 from the germline V gene are MGHRA and YSYEKL. The CDR3 nucleotides read TGCGCCAGCAGCTCGCCCGGGCTAGCCACAGATACGCAGTATTTT. As protein: CASSSPGLATDTQYF.

This chain links TRBV15 with TRBJ1-3; D might be TRBD1 (6 bases). Germline CDR1 reads LNHNV; CDR2 reads YYDKDF (reference sequence). The CDR3 is 17 amino acids. Trimming pared 8 bases from V and 0 bases from J, leaving 20 bases between. CDR3 residues: CATWFSRTANSGNTIYF. Written as DNA, the CDR3 is TGTGCCACCTGGTTCTCGAGGACAGCGAACTCTGGAAACACCATATATTTT.

This clonotype was seen once. The V call is TRBV29-1, the J call TRBJ1-1; TRBD1 matches 10 bases. CDR1 is SQVTM and CDR2 is ANQGSEA in the germline V gene. This CDR3 contains 17 residues. Trimming at V came to 6 bases and at J to 4 bases, leaving 17 bases not matched to a gene. CDR3: CSVVRFGTGVVVTEAFF. DNA for the CDR3: TGCAGCGTCGTTCGGTTCGGGACAGGGGTTGTTGTCACTGAAGCTTTCTTT.

This clonotype came up many times. The rearrangement uses TRBV27 and TRBJ2-3; D may be TRBD1 (7 bases). Trimming took 3 bases from V and 3 from J, leaving 16 bases between them. The CDR3 runs 16 residues. Germline values: CDR1 MNHEY, CDR2 SMNVEV (reference sequence). CDR3 in amino acids: CASSLLSGGRTDTQYF. The CDR3 DNA reads TGTGCCAGCAGTTTGTTGTCAGGGGGGCGGACAGATACGCAGTATTTT.

A few counts support this clonotype. The chain couples TRBV2 to TRBJ2-4; D possibly corresponds to TRBD2 (6 bases). The CDR3 is 13 amino acids. V lost 3 bases and J 5 bases, leaving 8 bases between the germline ends. Germline CDR1 and CDR2: SNHLY and FYNNEI. Here the CDR3 DNA reads TGTGCCAGCAGTGAGTGGGGGGAAAACATTCAGTACTTC. It yields the protein CASSEWGENIQYF.

This clonotype was seen many times. V gene TRBV4-1 combines with J gene TRBJ2-7; 8 nucleotides align to TRBD1. In germline, CDR1 is MGHRA, CDR2 YSYEKL. The CDR3 covers 15 residues. The junction had 7 bases not matched to a gene; V was cut back by 5 bases and J by 1 base. CDR3 sequence: CASSSGQDPSYEQYF. Written as DNA, the CDR3 is TGCGCCAGCAGCTCGGGACAGGACCCTTCCTACGAGCAGTACTTC.

The V call is TRBV7-3, the J call TRBJ1-5; no definite D call. In germline, CDR1 is SGHTA, CDR2 FQGTGA. V lost 5 bases, J lost 0 bases, and 23 bases lay in between. The CDR3 totals 19 residues. The CDR3 here is CASSPSRGLITNSNQPQHF. The CDR3 coding sequence is TGTGCCAGCAGCCCCAGCCGGGGTCTCATTACTAATAGCAATCAGCCCCAGCATTTT.

Many counts were recorded for this clonotype. The chain links TRBV3-1 to TRBJ1-1; TRBD1 might be the D (5 bases). Germline lookup yields CDR1 LGHDT and CDR2 YNNKEL (reference sequence). The V gene lost 1 base and the J gene lost 6 bases, with 9 bases spanning the gap. This CDR3 has 13 residues. In DNA form, the CDR3 reads TGTGCCAGCAGCCAAGTAGGGGCCCCTGAAGCTTTCTTT. This codes for CASSQVGAPEAFF.

In this sample, this clonotype turned up a few times. This rearrangement joins TRBV30 to TRBJ2-7; TRBD1 matches at 9 bases. CDR1 is GTSNPN and CDR2 is SVGIG in the germline V gene (reference sequence). V dropped 5 bases and J dropped 4; count of bases not matched to a gene: 6. The length of the CDR3 is 13 residues. In nucleotides, the CDR3 is TGTGCCTGGGGCTCCGGGACAGGGTACGAGCAGTACTTC. Protein product: CAWGSGTGYEQYF.

This clonotype is a singleton in its sample. The V and J genes are TRBV15 and TRBJ2-4, with TRBD1 as a possible D gene (6 bases). With 0 bases removed from V and 0 bases from J, the gap between germline ends came to 18 bases. This CDR3 is 19 amino acids long. Looked up from germline, CDR1 is LNHNV and CDR2 is YYDKDF (reference sequence). DNA for the CDR3: TGTGCCACCAGCAGAGATGCGGCAGGGGCGACACTAGCCAAAAACATTCAGTACTTC. Translation gives CATSRDAAGATLAKNIQYF. Based on the CDR3 plus reference TRBV15 and TRBJ2-4, the full variable domain is DAMVIQNPRYQVTQFGKPVTLSCSQTLNHNVMYWYQQKSSQAPKLLFHYYDKDFNNEADTPDNFQSRRPNTSFCFLDIRSPGLGDTAMYLCATSRDAAGATLAKNIQYFGAGTRLSVL.

This clonotype was seen only a few times. The chain recombines TRBV6-1 with TRBJ2-3; no definite D call. The DNA end lines up better with TRBJ2-5; the J call may be wrong. Germline CDR1 is MNHNS and CDR2 is SASEGT. CDR3 length: 11 residues. The CDR3 nucleotides read TGTGCCAGCAGAAGTGGGGAGACCCAGTACTTC. Its translation: CASRSGETQYF.

The rearrangement uses TRBV7-2 and TRBJ1-1; D gene uncertain. The V gene's germline CDR1 is SGHTA and CDR2 FQGNSA. This CDR3 is 14 amino acids long. V gave up 5 bases and J gave up 3 bases, with 13 bases separating them. CDR3 DNA: TGTGCCAGCAGCCCTCCCGGACTACACACTGAAGCTTTCTTT. Amino acids: CASSPPGLHTEAFF.

The sample holds a few counts of this clonotype. The chain is built from TRBV19 and TRBJ2-2; 7 nucleotides align to TRBD2. V was pared by 5 bases and J by 5 bases, with 8 bases of the junction left unmatched. This CDR3 contains 15 residues. Germline values: CDR1 LNHDA, CDR2 SQIVND (reference sequence). DNA of the CDR3: TGTGCCAGTAGTTTCGGGGGGAGCCTTACCGGGGAGCTGTTTTTT. Amino acids: CASSFGGSLTGELFF.

Of note for this clonotype: A read error is possible here, since a much larger clone lies one base away. The chain employs TRBV7-9 and TRBJ2-7, with 11 bases identical to TRBD2. Germline CDR1 is SEHNR and CDR2 is FQNEAQ (reference sequence). The CDR3 has 18 residues. V shed 1 base, J shed 5 bases, and the junction held 13 bases outside the gene matches. Here the CDR3 DNA reads TGTGCCAGCAGCTTAGTTACCCCCACTAGCGGGAGAACCCACGAGCAGTACTTC. Amino acids: CASSLVTPTSGRTHEQYF.

This clonotype was seen a handful of times. The rearrangement uses TRBV18 and TRBJ2-3, with 7 bases identical to TRBD1. CDR3 length: 16 residues. CDR1 is KGHSH, CDR2 LQKENI, per germline. Germline trimming cut 2 bases from V and 0 bases from J; bases unmatched to any gene: 5. CDR3 nucleotides: TGTGCCAGCTCACCATTGGGCAGGGGGAGCACAGATACGCAGTATTTT. Residues: CASSPLGRGSTDTQYF.

This clonotype has a count of ten or more. The chain is built from TRBV29-1 and TRBJ1-6; TRBD1 agrees at 9 bases. Germline loops: CDR1 SQVTM, CDR2 ANQGSEA. This CDR3 comprises 12 residues. With V trimmed by 7 bases and J by 10 bases, 5 bases remained unmatched. The CDR3 nucleotides are TGCAGCGAGACTGGACAGGGGTCACCCCTCCACTTT. It yields the protein CSETGQGSPLHF.

The genes are TRBV28 and TRBJ2-5; 7 bases match TRBD2. CDR1 and CDR2 (germline): MDHEN, SYDVKM. The CDR3 consists of 18 residues. With 1 base clipped from V and 5 bases from J, the junction kept 16 bases outside the gene matches. In nucleotides, the CDR3 is TGTGCCAGCAGTTTATTATACTTAAGCCGGGCGGGAGAGGAGACCCAGTACTTC. Translation gives CASSLLYLSRAGEETQYF. Using reference TRBV28 and TRBJ2-5 for the parts outside the CDR3, the full variable domain is DVKVTQSSRYLVKRTGEKVFLECVQDMDHENMFWYRQDPGLGLRLIYFSYDVKMKEKGDIPEGYSVSREKKERFSLILESASTNQTSMYLCASSLLYLSRAGEETQYFGPGTRLLVL.

The table lists this clonotype with a few counts. Just one base apart from a much larger clone, this may be a read error. The CDR3 coding sequence is TGTGCCAGCACCTCACCGTGGACAGGTGCAACTAATGAAAAACTGTTTTTT. As protein: CASTSPWTGATNEKLFF. The chain carries TRBV5-5 and TRBJ1-4, with 7 nucleotides matching TRBD1. Per the germline V gene, CDR1 is SGHKS and CDR2 is YYEKEE (reference sequence). V was clipped by 6 bases and J by 0 bases; unmatched bases: 11. This CDR3 region has 17 residues.

This clonotype was observed at least ten times. The chain carries TRBV2 and TRBJ1-1, with D perhaps TRBD1 (5 bases). The length of the CDR3 is 15 residues. CDR1 is SNHLY and CDR2 is FYNNEI in the germline V gene. The germline V and J ends were trimmed by 6 bases and 0 bases, with 14 bases remaining between them. Here the CDR3 reads CASRGGPGMNTEAFF. The DNA for the CDR3 is TGTGCCAGCAGGGGGGGACCTGGAATGAACACTGAAGCTTTCTTT.

The rearrangement joins TRBV12-3 or TRBV12-4 to TRBJ2-1; D remains unclear. This CDR3 contains 12 residues. V was shortened by 2 bases and J by 7 bases, with 6 bases between the two germline ends. In DNA form, the CDR3 reads TGTGCCAGCAGTTTAAGGAGAAATGAGCAGTTCTTC. Translated: CASSLRRNEQFF.

This clonotype was observed many times. The V call is TRBV5-6, the J call TRBJ1-1, with D unclear. The CDR3 length is 12 residues. Germline CDR1 reads SGHDT; CDR2 reads YYEEEE. Trimming stripped 4 bases from V and 4 bases from J, with 8 bases between. CDR3 nucleotides: TGTGCCAGCAGCCGATCCATCACTGAAGCTTTCTTT. Translating it yields CASSRSITEAFF.

As concerns this clonotype: The junction does not match germline at one end; this may be a read error. The genes are TRBV12-3 or TRBV12-4 and TRBJ2-1, with 8 bases matching TRBD2. This CDR3 is built from 15 residues. CDR3 region: CATSDPAGEVNEQFF. The CDR3, as DNA: TGTGCCACCAGTGACCCAGCGGGAGAGGTCAATGAGCAGTTCTTC.

The chain links TRBV7-2 to TRBJ2-1; the match to TRBD2 covers 13 bases. J gave up 2 bases and V 1 base, and 8 bases lay outside the gene matches. CDR1 is SGHTA, CDR2 FQGNSA, per germline. The CDR3 length is 19 residues. The CDR3, as DNA: TGTGCCAGCAGCTTAGTACGAACTAGCGGGGGGGCCGCCTACAATGAGCAGTTCTTC. Amino acids: CASSLVRTSGGAAYNEQFF.

This clonotype was recorded many times. This chain connects TRBV11-3 to TRBJ1-1; no clear D. The CDR3 is 13 residues long. The V end lost 4 bases, the J end lost 1 base, and 7 bases lay between the germline ends. Germline CDR1 SGHNT, CDR2 YENEEA. CDR3 sequence (DNA): TGTGCCAGCAGCTACCGGGAGAACACTGAAGCTTTCTTT. Translation: CASSYRENTEAFF.

This rearrangement joins TRBV10-3 to TRBJ2-7; unclear D gene. The CDR3 has 12 amino acids. Germline V gene data show CDR1 as ENHRY and CDR2 as SYGVKD. V lost 2 bases and J 4 bases, leaving 6 bases between the germline ends. As DNA, the CDR3 is TGTGCCATCAGTGAGCGGGCTTACGAGCAGTACTTC. Translating it yields CAISERAYEQYF.

The CDR3 region is CASSFSGFEQFF. The CDR3 nucleotides read TGTGCCAGCAGTTTTTCAGGGTTCGAGCAGTTCTTC. The chain couples TRBV12-3 or TRBV12-4 to TRBJ2-1; the D gene is possibly TRBD1 (5 bases). The V end lost 3 bases, the J end lost 10 bases, and 10 bases lay between the germline ends. This CDR3 contains 12 residues.

This clonotype has a handful of counts. The chain links TRBV4-1 to TRBJ1-5; D is undetermined. Germline V gene lookup returns CDR1 MGHRA and CDR2 YSYEKL. The CDR3 consists of 14 residues. Between the trimmed V and J ends, which lost 1 base and 4 bases, there was a span of 8 bases. Here the CDR3 reads CASSQAHSNQPQHF. DNA for the CDR3: TGCGCCAGCAGCCAAGCCCACAGTAATCAGCCCCAGCATTTT.